What follows describes a single T cell receptor beta chain. The data derive from a study of blood T cells in healthy people across ages. Study details: About one barcoded beta molecule was captured per two T cells (by template switching).

Through a sample-barcoded 5' primer and a J-beta primer mix, a second PCR was run for roughly 6 to 11 cycles. Carrying 12 random nucleotides, a template-switch adaptor labeled each individual cDNA molecule. From each sample, at least 3 million paired-end reads containing CDR3 were obtained. One entry per CDR3 protein, called by TCRdb with MiXCR from the 5' RACE reads. The sample lists approximately 800,000 distinct CDR3 sequences, more than 20% occurring once. This CDR3 has 13 residues. CDR1 is ENHRY and CDR2 is SYGVKD in the germline V gene. These sequences were also reported in another study, on T cells of mothers and their children. That report notes: A few healthy Caucasian mothers, along with their six children, served as the donors.

Sequenced input: blood. The chain is built from TRBV10-3 and TRBJ2-5; 7 bases are a match to TRBD2. The end of the DNA is better explained by TRBJ2-1, so the J call may be wrong. This sequence was found in a boy between 5 and 17 years old in good health. CDR3 sequence (DNA): TGTGCCGGCGCCGGGCCGGGGGGAAATGAGCAGTTCTTC. Protein product: CAGAGPGGNEQFF.